The present entry profiles one T cell receptor beta chain with its context. Original processing methods: Reference gene primer amplification in the assay estimated nucleated cell counts. The method was immunoSEQ multiplex PCR; TCRdb's version includes in-frame clones alone and lacks a portion of them. That table supplies the V and J calls and clone size; D and trimming were determined from the DNA. The sample holds 120,000 to 150,000 clones, about 88% seen once. These data come from a study of blood T cell repertoires in COVID-19. Turning to the study itself: Acute and convalescent COVID-19 samples came from the United States, Italy and Spain. T cells, B-cell-depleted T cells, or PBMCs provided the cDNA or gDNA that served as material.

V shed 1 base and J shed 0 bases, with 6 bases lying between them. Germline loops: CDR1 SGHAT, CDR2 FQNNGV. This CDR3 is 14 amino acids long. This receptor was identified in a human donor in a cohort sampled during active COVID-19. The material sequenced was peripheral blood. This chain joins TRBV11-2 and TRBJ1-2, with D uncertain. CDR3 residues: CASSLGGTNYGYTF. CDR3 nucleotide sequence: TGTGCCAGCAGCTTAGGAGGGACTAACTATGGCTACACCTTC. Using reference TRBV11-2 and TRBJ1-2 for the parts outside the CDR3, the full variable domain is EAGVAQSPRYKIIEKRQSVAFWCNPISGHATLYWYQQILGQGPKLLIQFQNNGVVDDSQLPKDRFSAERLKGVDSTLKIQPAKLEDSAVYLCASSLGGTNYGYTFGSGTRLTVV.